This TCR beta chain was obtained from a study of CD8 T cells in ankylosing spondylitis. Germline V gene sequence: CDR1 DFQATT, CDR2 SNEGSKA (reference sequence). V shed 3 bases, J shed 5 bases, and the junction held 7 bases outside the gene matches. This CDR3 contains 15 residues. TCRdb ran MiXCR on the 5' RACE reads and lists one entry per CDR3 protein. The sample lists about 140,000 distinct CDR3 sequences; 30% to 35% were seen once. This clonotype was seen a few times. The antigen is not known. Study outcomes and limitations: Before this, some motif variants had been reported in reactive arthritis synovial fluid and blood. The disease-linked clones had a CD8+ phenotype and low blood frequencies. Ankylosing spondylitis blood appeared to be characterized by a TCR beta motif of under ten highly homologous variants. Significantly higher representation of disease-linked clones was reported for matched ankylosing spondylitis synovial fluid.

This chain links TRBV20-1 with TRBJ2-3; 11 nucleotides match TRBD2. This receptor was taken from a male donor with ankylosing spondylitis. Sequencing used synovial fluid, either unsorted or a sorted T cell fraction (not recorded which). CDR3 region: CSARTSGTSRDTQYF. CDR3 sequence (DNA): TGCAGTGCTAGGACTAGCGGGACAAGTAGAGATACGCAGTATTTT.